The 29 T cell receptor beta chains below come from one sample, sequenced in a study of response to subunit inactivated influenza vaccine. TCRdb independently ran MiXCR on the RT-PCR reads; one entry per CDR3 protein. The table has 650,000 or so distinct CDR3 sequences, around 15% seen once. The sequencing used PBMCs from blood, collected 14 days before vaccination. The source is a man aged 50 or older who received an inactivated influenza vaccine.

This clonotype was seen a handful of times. CDR3 residues: CASTPTDRPLEKLFF. The DNA of the CDR3 is TGTGCCAGCACCCCGACCGACAGACCCCTCGAAAAACTGTTTTTT. The chain links TRBV4-2 to TRBJ1-4, with D tentatively TRBD1 (5 bases). V gave up 7 bases and J gave up 8 bases, with 20 bases separating them. The germline V gene encodes CDR1 LGHNA and CDR2 YNFKEQ. CDR3 size: 15 residues.

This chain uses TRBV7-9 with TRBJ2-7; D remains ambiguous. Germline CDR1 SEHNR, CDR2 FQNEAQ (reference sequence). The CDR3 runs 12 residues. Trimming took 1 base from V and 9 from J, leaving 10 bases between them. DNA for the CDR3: TGTGCCAGCAGCTTAGGTACAGCCGTGCAGTACTTC. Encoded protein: CASSLGTAVQYF. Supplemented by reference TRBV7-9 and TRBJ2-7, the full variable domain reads DTGVSQNPRHKITKRGQNVTFRCDPISEHNRLYWYRQTLGQGPEFLTYFQNEAQLEKSRLLSDRFSAERPKGSFSTLEIQRTEQGDSAMYLCASSLGTAVQYFGPGTRLTVT.

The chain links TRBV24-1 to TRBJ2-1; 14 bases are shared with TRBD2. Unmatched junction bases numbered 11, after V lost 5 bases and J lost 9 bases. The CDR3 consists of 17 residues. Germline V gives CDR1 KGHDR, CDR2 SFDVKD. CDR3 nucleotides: TGTGCCACCAGTGCTCCTCAACCGGGACTAGCGGGAGCTGAGCAGTTCTTC. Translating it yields CATSAPQPGLAGAEQFF.

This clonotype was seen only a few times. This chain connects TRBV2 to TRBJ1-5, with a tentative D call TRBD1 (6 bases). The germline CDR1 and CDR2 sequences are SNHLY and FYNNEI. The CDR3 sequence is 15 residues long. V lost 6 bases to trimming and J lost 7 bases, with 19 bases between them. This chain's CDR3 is CASSPVGGSGQPQHF. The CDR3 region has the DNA TGTGCCAGCAGCCCCGTGGGGGGCTCAGGCCAGCCCCAGCATTTT.

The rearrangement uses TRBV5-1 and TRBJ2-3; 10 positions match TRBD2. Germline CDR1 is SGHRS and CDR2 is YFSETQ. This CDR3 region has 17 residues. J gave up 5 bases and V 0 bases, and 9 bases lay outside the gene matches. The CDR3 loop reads CASSLALLAGRGDTQYF. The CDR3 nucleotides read TGCGCCAGCAGCTTGGCCTTACTAGCGGGGAGGGGAGATACGCAGTATTTT.

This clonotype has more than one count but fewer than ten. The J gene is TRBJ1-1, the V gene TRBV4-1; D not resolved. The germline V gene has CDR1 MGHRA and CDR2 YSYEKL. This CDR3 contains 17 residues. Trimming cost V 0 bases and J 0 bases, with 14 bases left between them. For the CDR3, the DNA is TGCGCCAGCAGCCAAGATAATATGCAGGTAATGAACACTGAAGCTTTCTTT. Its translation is CASSQDNMQVMNTEAFF.

For the CDR3, the DNA is TGCGCCAGCAGCCGTCTAGACAGGGGCGATCAGCCCCAGCATTTT. Amino acids: CASSRLDRGDQPQHF. This chain connects TRBV4-1 to TRBJ1-5, with 8 bases lining up with TRBD1. This CDR3 has 15 amino acids. Trimming at V came to 4 bases and at J to 5 bases, leaving 7 bases not matched to a gene. Germline CDR1 reads MGHRA; CDR2 reads YSYEKL.

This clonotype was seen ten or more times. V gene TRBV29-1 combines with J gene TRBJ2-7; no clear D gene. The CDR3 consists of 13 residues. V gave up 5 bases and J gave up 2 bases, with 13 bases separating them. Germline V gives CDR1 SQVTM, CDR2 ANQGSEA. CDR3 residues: CSVLGPLAYEQYF. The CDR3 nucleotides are TGCAGCGTTCTAGGGCCGCTTGCCTACGAGCAGTACTTC.

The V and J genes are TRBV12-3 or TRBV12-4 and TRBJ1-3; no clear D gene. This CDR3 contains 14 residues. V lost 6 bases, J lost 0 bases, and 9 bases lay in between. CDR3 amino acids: CASRYINSGNTIYF. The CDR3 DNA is TGTGCCAGCAGGTACATAAACTCTGGAAACACCATATATTTT.

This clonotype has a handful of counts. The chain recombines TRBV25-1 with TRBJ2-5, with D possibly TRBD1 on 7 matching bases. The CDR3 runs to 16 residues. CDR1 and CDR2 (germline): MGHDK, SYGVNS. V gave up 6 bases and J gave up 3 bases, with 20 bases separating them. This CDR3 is CASSIRQGGLEETQYF. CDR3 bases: TGTGCCAGCAGCATACGACAGGGAGGATTGGAAGAGACCCAGTACTTC.

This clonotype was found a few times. The CDR3 here is CSVGTGTGGGYGYTF. The DNA of the CDR3 is TGCAGCGTCGGCACCGGGACAGGGGGTGGCTATGGCTACACCTTC. This chain links TRBV29-1 with TRBJ1-2; TRBD1 agrees at 11 bases. The germline CDR1 and CDR2 sequences are SQVTM and ANQGSEA. The CDR3 consists of 15 residues. Trimming at V came to 6 bases and at J to 4 bases, leaving 10 bases not matched to a gene. Using reference TRBV29-1 and TRBJ1-2 for the parts outside the CDR3, the full variable domain is SAVISQKPSRDICQRGTSLTIQCQVDSQVTMMFWYRQQPGQSLTLIATANQGSEATYESGFVIDKFPISRPNLTFSTLTVSNMSPEDSSIYLCSVGTGTGGGYGYTFGSGTRLTVV.

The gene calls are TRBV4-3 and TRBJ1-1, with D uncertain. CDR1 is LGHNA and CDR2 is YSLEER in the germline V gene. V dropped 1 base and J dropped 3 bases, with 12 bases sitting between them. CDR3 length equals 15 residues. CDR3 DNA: TGCGCCAGCAGCCAAGCAGTAGTTGGGGACACTGAAGCTTTCTTT. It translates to CASSQAVVGDTEAFF.

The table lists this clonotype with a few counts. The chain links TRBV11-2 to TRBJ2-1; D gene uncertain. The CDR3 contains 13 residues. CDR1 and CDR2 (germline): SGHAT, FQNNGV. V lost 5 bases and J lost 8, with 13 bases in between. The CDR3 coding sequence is TGTGCCAGCAGCCACAGTCTAGTTGATGAGCAGTTCTTC. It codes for CASSHSLVDEQFF.

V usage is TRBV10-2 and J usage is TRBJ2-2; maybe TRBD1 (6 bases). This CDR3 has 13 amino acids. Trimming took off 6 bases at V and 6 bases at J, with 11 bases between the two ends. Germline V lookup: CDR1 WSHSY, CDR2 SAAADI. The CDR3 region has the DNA TGCGCCAGCAGCCAACAGGGATCCGGGGAGCTGTTTTTT. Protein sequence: CASSQQGSGELFF.

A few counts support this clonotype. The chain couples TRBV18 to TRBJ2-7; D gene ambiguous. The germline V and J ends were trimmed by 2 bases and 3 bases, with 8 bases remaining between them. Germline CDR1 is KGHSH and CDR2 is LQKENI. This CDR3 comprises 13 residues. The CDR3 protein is CASSPRDGYEQYF. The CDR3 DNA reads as TGTGCCAGCTCACCAAGGGATGGCTACGAGCAGTACTTC.

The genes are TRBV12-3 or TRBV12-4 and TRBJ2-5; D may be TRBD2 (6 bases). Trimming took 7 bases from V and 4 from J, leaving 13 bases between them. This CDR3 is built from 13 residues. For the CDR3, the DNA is TGTGCCAGCAACCCCTCGGGGGTAGAGACCCAGTACTTC. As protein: CASNPSGVETQYF.

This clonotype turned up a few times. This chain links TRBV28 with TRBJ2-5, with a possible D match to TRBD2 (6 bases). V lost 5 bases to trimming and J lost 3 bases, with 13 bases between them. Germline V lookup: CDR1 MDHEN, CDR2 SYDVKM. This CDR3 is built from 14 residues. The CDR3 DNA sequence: TGTGCCAGCAGTCCCTTTGGGACTGAAGAGACCCAGTACTTC. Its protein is CASSPFGTEETQYF.

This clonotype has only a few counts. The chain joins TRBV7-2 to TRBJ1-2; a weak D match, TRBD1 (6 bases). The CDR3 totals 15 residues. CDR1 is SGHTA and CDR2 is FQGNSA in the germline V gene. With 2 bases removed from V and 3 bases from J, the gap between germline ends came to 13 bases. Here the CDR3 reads CASSLSGTYDYGYTF. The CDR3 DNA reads TGTGCCAGCAGCTTATCCGGGACATACGACTATGGCTACACCTTC.

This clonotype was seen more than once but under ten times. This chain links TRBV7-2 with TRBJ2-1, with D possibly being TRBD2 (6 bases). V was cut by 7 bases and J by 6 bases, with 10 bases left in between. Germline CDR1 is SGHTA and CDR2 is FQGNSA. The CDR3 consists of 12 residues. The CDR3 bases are TGTGCCAGCATGAGGGGAGGCAATGAGCAGTTCTTC. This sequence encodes CASMRGGNEQFF.

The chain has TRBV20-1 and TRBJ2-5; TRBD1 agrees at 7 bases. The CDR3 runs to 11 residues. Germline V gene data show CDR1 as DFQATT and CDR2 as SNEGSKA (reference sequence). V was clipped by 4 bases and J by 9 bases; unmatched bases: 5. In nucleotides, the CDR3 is TGCAGTGCTACTAAGACAGGGTCCCAGTACTTC. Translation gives CSATKTGSQYF.

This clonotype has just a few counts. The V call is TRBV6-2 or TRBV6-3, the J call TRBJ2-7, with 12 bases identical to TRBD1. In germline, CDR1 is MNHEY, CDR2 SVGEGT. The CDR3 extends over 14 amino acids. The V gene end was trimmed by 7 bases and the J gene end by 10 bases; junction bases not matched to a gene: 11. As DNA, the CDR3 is TGTGCCAGCACTTCAGCCGGGACAGGGGGCGACCAGTACTTC. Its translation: CASTSAGTGGDQYF.

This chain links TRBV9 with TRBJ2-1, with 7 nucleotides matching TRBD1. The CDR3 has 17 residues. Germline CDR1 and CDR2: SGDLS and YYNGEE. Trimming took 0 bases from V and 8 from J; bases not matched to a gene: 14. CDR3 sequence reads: CASSVGSQGRGNDEQFF. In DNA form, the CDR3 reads TGTGCCAGCAGCGTAGGATCCCAGGGCAGGGGGAATGATGAGCAGTTCTTC. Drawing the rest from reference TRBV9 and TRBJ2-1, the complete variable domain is DSGVTQTPKHLITATGQRVTLRCSPRSGDLSVYWYQQSLDQGLQFLIQYYNGEERAKGNILERFSAQQFPDLHSELNLSSLELGDSALYFCASSVGSQGRGNDEQFFGPGTRLTVL.

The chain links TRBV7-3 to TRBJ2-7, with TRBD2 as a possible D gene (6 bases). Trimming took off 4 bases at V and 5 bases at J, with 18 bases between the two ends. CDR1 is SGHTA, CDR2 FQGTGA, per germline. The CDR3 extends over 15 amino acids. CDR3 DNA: TGTGCCAGCAGCTACGGGACTGCCACTAGCCACGAGCAGTACTTC. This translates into CASSYGTATSHEQYF.

CDR3 in DNA: TGTGCCAGCAGCTTAGAAGGGACAGGGATAAATGAAAAACTGTTTTTT. This sequence encodes CASSLEGTGINEKLFF. V is TRBV7-6 and J is TRBJ1-4, with 9 bases matching TRBD1. CDR1 SGHVS and CDR2 FNYEAQ come from the germline V gene. V was pared by 1 base and J by 5 bases, with 5 bases of the junction left unmatched. This CDR3 comprises 16 residues.

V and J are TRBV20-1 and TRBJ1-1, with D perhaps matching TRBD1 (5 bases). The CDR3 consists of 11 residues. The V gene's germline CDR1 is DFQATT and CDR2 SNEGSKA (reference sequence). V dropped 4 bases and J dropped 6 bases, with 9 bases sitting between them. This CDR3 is CSATQGAEAFF. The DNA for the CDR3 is TGCAGTGCTACCCAGGGCGCTGAAGCTTTCTTT.

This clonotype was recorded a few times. CDR3 in amino acids: CATSRGQGATDEQYF. CDR3 in DNA: TGTGCCACCAGCAGAGGACAGGGGGCGACGGACGAGCAGTACTTC. The chain carries TRBV15 and TRBJ2-7, with 10 bases aligning to TRBD1. The CDR3 is 15 residues long. CDR1 is LNHNV, CDR2 YYDKDF, per germline (reference sequence). The junction had 5 bases not matched to a gene; V was cut back by 1 base and J by 5 bases.

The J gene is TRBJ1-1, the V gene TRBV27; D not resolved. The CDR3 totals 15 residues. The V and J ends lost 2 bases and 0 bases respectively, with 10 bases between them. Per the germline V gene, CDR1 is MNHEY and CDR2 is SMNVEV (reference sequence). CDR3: CASSLGALMNTEAFF. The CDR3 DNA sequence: TGTGCCAGCAGTTTAGGAGCCCTCATGAACACTGAAGCTTTCTTT.

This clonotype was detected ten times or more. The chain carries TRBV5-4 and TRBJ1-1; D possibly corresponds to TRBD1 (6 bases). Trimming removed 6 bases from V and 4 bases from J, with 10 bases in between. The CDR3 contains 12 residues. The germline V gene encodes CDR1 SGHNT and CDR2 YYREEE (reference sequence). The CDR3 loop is CASTAGATEAFF. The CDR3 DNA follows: TGTGCCAGCACCGCAGGGGCCACTGAAGCTTTCTTT.

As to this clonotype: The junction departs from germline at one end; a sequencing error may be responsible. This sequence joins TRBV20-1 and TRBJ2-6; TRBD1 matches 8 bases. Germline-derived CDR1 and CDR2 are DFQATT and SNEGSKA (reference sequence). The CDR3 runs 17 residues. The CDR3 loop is CSANRRDRFSGASVLTF. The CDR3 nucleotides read TGCAGTGCAAACCGCCGGGACAGGTTTTCTGGGGCCAGCGTCCTGACTTTC.